Each of the 15 T cell receptor beta chains below was sequenced from the same sample in a study of T cell responses to AZD1222 COVID-19 vaccine. Using immunoSEQ multiplex PCR, the repertoire was profiled, and TCRdb retains in-frame clones only, with some absent. The sample yields 75,000 to 100,000 clones, around 89% seen once. Sequencing used peripheral blood, obtained on day 0 of AZD1222 vaccination. The receptors originated from an adult in good health.

The CDR3 DNA sequence: TGTGCCAGTAGTCTCTCCGCGGTTAGCAATCAGCCCCAGCATTTT. The encoded protein is CASSLSAVSNQPQHF. The V gene is TRBV19, the J gene TRBJ1-5, with D unclear. The CDR3 runs to 15 residues. With 5 bases removed from V and 0 bases from J, the gap between germline ends came to 11 bases. The germline V gene has CDR1 LNHDA and CDR2 SQIVND (reference sequence).

The V and J genes are TRBV5-1 and TRBJ1-2; no firm D call. The CDR3 length is 13 residues. Trimming took off 6 bases at V and 8 bases at J, with 17 bases between the two ends. Germline CDR1 reads SGHRS; CDR2 reads YFSETQ. CDR3 sequence reads: CASTFSEAGGYTF. CDR3 nucleotide sequence: TGCGCCAGCACCTTTTCGGAGGCGGGCGGCTACACCTTC.

This chain uses TRBV28 with TRBJ1-1; TRBD1 is a possible D gene (6 bases). The CDR3 is made up of 16 amino acids. Deletions cut 5 bases from V and 1 base from J, with 17 bases between. Per germline, CDR1 MDHEN and CDR2 SYDVKM. CDR3 nucleotides: TGTGCCAGCAGTGTCCCGGGACACCGTTGGAACACTGAAGCTTTCTTT. This sequence encodes CASSVPGHRWNTEAFF.

The chain couples TRBV7-3 to TRBJ1-3; D gene unclear. V was cut by 11 bases and J by 0 bases, with 23 bases left in between. The CDR3 sequence is 17 residues long. Germline-derived CDR1 and CDR2 are SGHTA and FQGTGA. The CDR3 spells CAGSVTPLLISGNTIYF. The CDR3, as DNA: TGTGCCGGATCCGTCACCCCCCTATTAATCTCTGGAAACACCATATATTTT.

The chain carries TRBV30 and TRBJ2-3; TRBD2 might be the D (6 bases). Germline V lookup: CDR1 GTSNPN, CDR2 SVGIG (reference sequence). The V end lost 3 bases, the J end lost 0 bases, and 10 bases lay between the germline ends. The CDR3 consists of 14 residues. In nucleotides, the CDR3 is TGTGCCTGGAGGCTAGCGAGTAGCACAGATACGCAGTATTTT. It codes for CAWRLASSTDTQYF.

The J gene is TRBJ1-4, the V gene TRBV15; 7 nucleotides line up with TRBD1. Germline values: CDR1 LNHNV, CDR2 YYDKDF (reference sequence). V shed 5 bases, J shed 9 bases, and the junction held 15 bases outside the gene matches. The CDR3 is 16 residues long. CDR3 nucleotides: TGTGCCACCAGCTCCGGGGGGGGGACAGAATCCCAAAAACTGTTTTTT. This gives the protein CATSSGGGTESQKLFF.

The chain uses TRBV29-1 and TRBJ2-1; 8 bases are a match to TRBD1. The germline V gene encodes CDR1 SQVTM and CDR2 ANQGSEA. The CDR3 totals 14 residues. V shed 7 bases, J shed 6 bases, and the junction held 11 bases outside the gene matches. This CDR3 is CSGNRGSMVNEQFF. The CDR3 DNA reads as TGCAGCGGAAACAGGGGGAGTATGGTCAATGAGCAGTTCTTC.

Only a few counts were recorded for this clone. This CDR3 is CASSEVGNNEKLFF. The DNA for the CDR3 is TGTGCCAGCAGTGAAGTTGGGAATAATGAAAAACTGTTTTTT. The chain joins TRBV6-1 to TRBJ1-4; D gene unclear. There are 14 residues in the CDR3. Deletions cut 1 base from V and 4 bases from J, with 7 bases between. Germline CDR1 is MNHNS and CDR2 is SASEGT.

The rearrangement joins TRBV7-9 to TRBJ1-6, with no clear D. Germline loops: CDR1 SEHNR, CDR2 FQNEAQ (reference sequence). The CDR3 loop spans 18 amino acids. V lost 5 bases to trimming and J lost 0 bases, with 17 bases between them. CDR3 residues: CASSAGPDKSSYNSPLHF. The DNA for the CDR3 is TGTGCCAGCAGCGCCGGGCCCGATAAGAGCTCCTATAATTCACCCCTCCACTTT.

V gene TRBV5-6 combines with J gene TRBJ1-2; D might be TRBD1 (5 bases). The CDR3 sequence is 15 residues long. V lost 2 bases and J lost 3, with 14 bases in between. Germline CDR1 is SGHDT and CDR2 is YYEEEE. The CDR3 DNA follows: TGTGCCAGCAGCTTCCTCGGGGGGATAGACTATGGCTACACCTTC. It is translated as CASSFLGGIDYGYTF.

The V gene is TRBV7-9, the J gene TRBJ2-7; a possible D gene is TRBD2 (7 bases). This CDR3 has 17 residues. The germline V gene has CDR1 SEHNR and CDR2 FQNEAQ (reference sequence). V lost 7 bases and J lost 3, with 25 bases in between. The CDR3 DNA reads as TGTGCCAGCAACCTGGCGGGGGCAGGGAGAGGGGTCTACGAGCAGTACTTC. It specifies CASNLAGAGRGVYEQYF. Complete variable domain (other parts from reference TRBV7-9 and TRBJ2-7): DTGVSQNPRHKITKRGQNVTFRCDPISEHNRLYWYRQTLGQGPEFLTYFQNEAQLEKSRLLSDRFSAERPKGSFSTLEIQRTEQGDSAMYLCASNLAGAGRGVYEQYFGPGTRLTVT.

The rearrangement links TRBV5-1 to TRBJ2-3; 9 bases fit TRBD2. V shed 2 bases and J 2 bases; nucleotides not matched to a gene: 6. Germline lookup yields CDR1 SGHRS and CDR2 YFSETQ. CDR3 length: 16 residues. The CDR3 here is CASSLGSGSVTDTQYF. The CDR3 DNA is TGCGCCAGCAGCTTAGGTAGCGGGAGCGTCACAGATACGCAGTATTTT.

The chain links TRBV4-3 to TRBJ1-3, with D unclear. Germline V gene lookup returns CDR1 LGHNA and CDR2 YSLEER. The V end was cut by 0 bases, the J end by 7 bases, with 13 bases between. The length of the CDR3 is 15 residues. CDR3 DNA: TGCGCCAGCAGCCAAGACGGCGTCGCGGTTAACACCATATATTTT. It specifies CASSQDGVAVNTIYF.

V and J are TRBV27 and TRBJ1-6, with D possibly matching TRBD1 (5 bases). The CDR3 is 14 residues long. Trimming left V 2 bases short and J 9 bases short, with 11 bases between. CDR1 is MNHEY and CDR2 is SMNVEV in the germline V gene (reference sequence). CDR3 sequence: CASSLQGSISPLHF. The CDR3 nucleotides read TGTGCCAGCAGTTTACAGGGTTCCATTTCACCCCTCCACTTT.

This clone appeared a single time. CDR3 nucleotide sequence: TGTGCCAGCAGCTTAGAGGCGGGAGCTTACAATGAGCAGTTCTTC. Protein product: CASSLEAGAYNEQFF. The V gene is TRBV11-3, the J gene TRBJ2-1, with 7 bases lining up with TRBD2. The germline CDR1 and CDR2 sequences are SGHNT and YENEEA. The CDR3 has 15 amino acids. V trimming: 0 bases; J trimming: 4 bases; junction bases outside the gene matches: 3. The entire variable domain, with the rest obtained from reference TRBV11-3 and TRBJ2-1, is as follows: EAGVVQSPRYKIIEKKQPVAFWCNPISGHNTLYWYLQNLGQGPELLIRYENEEAVDDSQLPKDRFSAERLKGVDSTLKIQPAELGDSAVYLCASSLEAGAYNEQFFGPGTRLTVL.